The source of this T cell receptor beta chain is a study of T-cell memory formation after mild COVID-19. One entry per CDR3 protein results from TCRdb running MiXCR on the 5' RACE reads. Of 340,000 or so distinct CDR3 sequences listed, approximately 13% were seen once; the top ten hold roughly 23%. This clonotype was found many times. The CDR3 is 11 residues long. V gave up 3 bases and J gave up 6 bases, with 2 bases separating them. Source material: PBMCs or a T cell subset sorted from them (not recorded which). The chain is built from TRBV12-3 or TRBV12-4 and TRBJ2-2; D gene unclear. The TCR sequence derives from a man aged 18 to 29 who had mild COVID-19 (a few samples of this study predate the infection). Cell type and time point are not known. CDR3 sequence: CASSFPGELFF. CDR3 in DNA: TGTGCCAGCAGTTTCCCCGGGGAGCTGTTTTTT.